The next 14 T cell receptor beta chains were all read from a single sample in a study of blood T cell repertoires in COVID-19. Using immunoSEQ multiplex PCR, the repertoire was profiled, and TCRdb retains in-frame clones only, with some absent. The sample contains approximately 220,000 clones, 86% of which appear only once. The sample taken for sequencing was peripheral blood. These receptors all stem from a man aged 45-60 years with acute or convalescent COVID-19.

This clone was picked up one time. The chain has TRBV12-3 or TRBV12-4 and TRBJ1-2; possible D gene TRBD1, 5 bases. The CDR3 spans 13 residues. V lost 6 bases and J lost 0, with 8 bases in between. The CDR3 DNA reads TGTGCCAGCAGCCGGGGGGCTAACTATGGCTACACCTTC. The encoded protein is CASSRGANYGYTF.

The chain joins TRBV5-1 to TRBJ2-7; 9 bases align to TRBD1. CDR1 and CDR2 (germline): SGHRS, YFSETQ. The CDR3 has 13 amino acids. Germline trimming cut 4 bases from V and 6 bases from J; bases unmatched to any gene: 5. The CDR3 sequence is CASSRDRAAEQYF. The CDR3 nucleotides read TGCGCCAGCAGCAGGGACAGGGCTGCCGAGCAGTACTTC.

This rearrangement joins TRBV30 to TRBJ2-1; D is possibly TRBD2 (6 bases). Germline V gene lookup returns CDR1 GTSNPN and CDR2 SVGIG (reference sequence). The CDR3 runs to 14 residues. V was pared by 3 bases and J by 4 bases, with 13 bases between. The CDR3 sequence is CAWRAGSGYNEQFF. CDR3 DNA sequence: TGTGCCTGGAGGGCGGGATCTGGGTACAATGAGCAGTTCTTC.

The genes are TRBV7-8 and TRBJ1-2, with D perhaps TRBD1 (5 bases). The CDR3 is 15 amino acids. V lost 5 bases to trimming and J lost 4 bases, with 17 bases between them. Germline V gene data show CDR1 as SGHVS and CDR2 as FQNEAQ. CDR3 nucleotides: TGTGCCAGCAGCCCCATGGGAACAGGTTTCTATGGCTACACCTTC. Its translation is CASSPMGTGFYGYTF.

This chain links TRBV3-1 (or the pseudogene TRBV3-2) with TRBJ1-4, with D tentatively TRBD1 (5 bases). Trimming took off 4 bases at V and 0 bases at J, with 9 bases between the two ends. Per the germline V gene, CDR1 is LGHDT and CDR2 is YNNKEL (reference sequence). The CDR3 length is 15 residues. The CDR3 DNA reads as TGTGCCAGCAGCCGCGGGGGGGCAACTAATGAAAAACTGTTTTTT. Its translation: CASSRGGATNEKLFF.

CDR3 in amino acids: CASSPIFPADGYTF. The CDR3 bases are TGTGCCAGCAGCCCCATATTTCCGGCGGATGGCTACACCTTC. The chain employs TRBV9 and TRBJ1-2; D gene uncertain. Per the germline V gene, CDR1 is SGDLS and CDR2 is YYNGEE. There are 14 residues in the CDR3. Trimming took off 4 bases at V and 6 bases at J, with 16 bases between the two ends.

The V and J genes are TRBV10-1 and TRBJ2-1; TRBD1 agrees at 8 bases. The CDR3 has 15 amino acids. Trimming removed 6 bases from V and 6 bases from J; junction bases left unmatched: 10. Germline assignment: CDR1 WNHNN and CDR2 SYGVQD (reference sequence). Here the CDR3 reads CASSVLTGEVNEQFF. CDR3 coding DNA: TGCGCCAGCAGCGTCCTGACAGGGGAGGTCAATGAGCAGTTCTTC.

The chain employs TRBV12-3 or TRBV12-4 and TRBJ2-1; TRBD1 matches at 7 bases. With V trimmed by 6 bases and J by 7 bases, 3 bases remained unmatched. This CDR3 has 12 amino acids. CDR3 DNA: TGTGCCAGCAGCACAGGGGAGAATGAGCAGTTCTTC. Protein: CASSTGENEQFF.

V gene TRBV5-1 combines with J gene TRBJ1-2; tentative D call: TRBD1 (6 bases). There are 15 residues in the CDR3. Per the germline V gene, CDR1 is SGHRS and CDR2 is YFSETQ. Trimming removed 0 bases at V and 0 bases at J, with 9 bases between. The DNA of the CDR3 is TGCGCCAGCAGCTTGGACAGGGCCTCTAACTATGGCTACACCTTC. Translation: CASSLDRASNYGYTF.

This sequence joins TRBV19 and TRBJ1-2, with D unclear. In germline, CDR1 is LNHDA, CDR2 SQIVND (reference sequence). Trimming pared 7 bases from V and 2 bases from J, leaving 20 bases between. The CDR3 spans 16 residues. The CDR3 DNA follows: TGTGCCAGTACCCTAGACCGCTCCGCACTAAACTATGGCTACACCTTC. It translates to CASTLDRSALNYGYTF.

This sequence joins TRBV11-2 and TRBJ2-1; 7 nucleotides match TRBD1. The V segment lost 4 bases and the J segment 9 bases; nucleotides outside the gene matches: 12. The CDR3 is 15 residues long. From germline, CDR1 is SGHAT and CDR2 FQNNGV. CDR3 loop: CASSYPGGSSGEQFF. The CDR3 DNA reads TGTGCCAGCAGCTACCCAGGGGGTAGCTCGGGTGAGCAGTTCTTC.

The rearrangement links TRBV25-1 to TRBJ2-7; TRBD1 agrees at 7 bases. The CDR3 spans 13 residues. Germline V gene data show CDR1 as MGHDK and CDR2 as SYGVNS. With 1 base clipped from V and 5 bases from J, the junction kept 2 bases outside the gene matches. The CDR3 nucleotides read TGTGCCAGCAGTGAATGGGACAGCGACGAGCAGTACTTC. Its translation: CASSEWDSDEQYF.

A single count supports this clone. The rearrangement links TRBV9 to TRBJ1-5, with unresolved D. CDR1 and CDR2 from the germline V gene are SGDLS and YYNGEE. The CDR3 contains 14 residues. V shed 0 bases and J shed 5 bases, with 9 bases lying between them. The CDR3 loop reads CASSVGGYDQPQHF. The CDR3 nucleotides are TGTGCCAGCAGCGTAGGCGGTTATGATCAGCCCCAGCATTTT.

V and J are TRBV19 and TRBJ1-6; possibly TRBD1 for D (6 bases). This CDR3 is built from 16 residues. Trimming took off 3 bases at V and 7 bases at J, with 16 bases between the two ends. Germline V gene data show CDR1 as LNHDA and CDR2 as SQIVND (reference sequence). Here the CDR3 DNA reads TGTGCCAGTAGTATCAGGGGAGGGCGCTTGAATTCACCCCTCCACTTT. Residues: CASSIRGGRLNSPLHF.